This TCR beta chain comes out of a study of control samples from healthy donors and cancer patients. Repertoires were generated with immunoSEQ multiplex PCR, while TCRdb's copy carries only in-frame clones and drops some. This sample has approximately 84,000 clones, with roughly 86% found just once. The CDR3 contains 16 residues. Germline V gene sequence: CDR1 MNHEY, CDR2 SMNVEV (reference sequence). Trimming at V came to 5 bases and at J to 6 bases, leaving 12 bases not matched to a gene. This chain uses TRBV27 with TRBJ1-4; 7 bases align to TRBD1. The sequence was collected from a woman aged 55-69 years in good health. The sample comprised blood. The DNA for the CDR3 is TGTGCCAGCAGTCAGACGATCAGGGGGGGTCATGAAAAACTGTTTTTT. Amino acids: CASSQTIRGGHEKLFF.